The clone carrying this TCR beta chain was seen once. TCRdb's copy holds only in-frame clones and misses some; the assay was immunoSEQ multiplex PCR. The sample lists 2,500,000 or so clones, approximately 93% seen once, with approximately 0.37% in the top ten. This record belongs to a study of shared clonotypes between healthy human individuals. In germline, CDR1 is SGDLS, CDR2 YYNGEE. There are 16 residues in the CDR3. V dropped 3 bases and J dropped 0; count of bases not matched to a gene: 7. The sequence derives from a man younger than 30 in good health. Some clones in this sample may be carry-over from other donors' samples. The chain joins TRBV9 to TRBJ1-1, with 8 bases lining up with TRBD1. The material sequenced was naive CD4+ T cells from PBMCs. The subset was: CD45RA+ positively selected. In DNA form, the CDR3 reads TGTGCCAGCAGCGCAGGACAGGGCTTAATGAACACTGAAGCTTTCTTT. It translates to CASSAGQGLMNTEAFF.